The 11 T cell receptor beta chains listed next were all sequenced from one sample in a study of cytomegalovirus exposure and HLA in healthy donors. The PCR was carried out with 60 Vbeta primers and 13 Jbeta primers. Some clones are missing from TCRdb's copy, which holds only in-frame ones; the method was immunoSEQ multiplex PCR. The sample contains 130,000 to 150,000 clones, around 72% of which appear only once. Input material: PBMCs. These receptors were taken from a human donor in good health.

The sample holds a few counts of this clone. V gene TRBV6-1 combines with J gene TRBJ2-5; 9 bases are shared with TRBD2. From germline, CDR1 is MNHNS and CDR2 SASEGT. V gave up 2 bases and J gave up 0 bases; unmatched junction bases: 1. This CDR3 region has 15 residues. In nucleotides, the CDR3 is TGTGCCAGCAGTGAACTAGCGGGGCACCAAGAGACCCAGTACTTC. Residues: CASSELAGHQETQYF.

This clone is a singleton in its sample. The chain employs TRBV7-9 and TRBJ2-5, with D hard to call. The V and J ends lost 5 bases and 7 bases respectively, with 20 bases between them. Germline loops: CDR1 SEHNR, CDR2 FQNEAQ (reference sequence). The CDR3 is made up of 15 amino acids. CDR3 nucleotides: TGTGCCAGCAGCCCTAACTCGAACGTTCCCGGGACCCAGTACTTC. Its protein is CASSPNSNVPGTQYF.

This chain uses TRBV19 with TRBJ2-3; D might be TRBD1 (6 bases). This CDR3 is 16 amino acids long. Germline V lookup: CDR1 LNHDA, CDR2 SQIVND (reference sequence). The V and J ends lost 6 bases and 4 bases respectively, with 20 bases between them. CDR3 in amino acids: CASSQGIFAGADTQYF. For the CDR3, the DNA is TGTGCCAGTAGCCAGGGGATCTTCGCTGGGGCAGATACGCAGTATTTT. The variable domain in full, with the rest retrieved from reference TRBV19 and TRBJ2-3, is DGGITQSPKYLFRKEGQNVTLSCEQNLNHDAMYWYRQDPGQGLRLIYYSQIVNDFQKGDIAEGYSVSREKKESFPLTVTSAQKNPTAFYLCASSQGIFAGADTQYFGPGTRLTVL.

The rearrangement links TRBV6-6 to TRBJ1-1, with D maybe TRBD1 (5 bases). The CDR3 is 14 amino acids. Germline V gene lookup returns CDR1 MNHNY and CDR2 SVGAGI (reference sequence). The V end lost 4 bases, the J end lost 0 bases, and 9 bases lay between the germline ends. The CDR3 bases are TGTGCCAGCAGTTTTGCAGGGCTGAACACTGAAGCTTTCTTT. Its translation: CASSFAGLNTEAFF.

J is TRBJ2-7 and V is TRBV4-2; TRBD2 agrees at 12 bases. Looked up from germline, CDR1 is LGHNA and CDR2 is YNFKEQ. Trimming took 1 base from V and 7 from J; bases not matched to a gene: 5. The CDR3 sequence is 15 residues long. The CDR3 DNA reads TGTGCCAGCAGCCAAGCGACTAGCGGGAGATGGGAGCAGTACTTC. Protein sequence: CASSQATSGRWEQYF.

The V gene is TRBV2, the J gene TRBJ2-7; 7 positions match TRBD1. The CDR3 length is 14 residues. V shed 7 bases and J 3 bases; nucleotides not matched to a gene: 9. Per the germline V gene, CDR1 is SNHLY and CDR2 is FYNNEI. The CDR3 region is CASKKEGALYEQYF. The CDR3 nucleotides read TGTGCCAGCAAGAAAGAGGGGGCTCTCTACGAGCAGTACTTC.

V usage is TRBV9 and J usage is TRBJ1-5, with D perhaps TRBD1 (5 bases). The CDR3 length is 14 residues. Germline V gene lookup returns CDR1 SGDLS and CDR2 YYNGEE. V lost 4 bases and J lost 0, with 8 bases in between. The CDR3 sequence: CASSMTDSNQPQHF. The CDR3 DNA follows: TGTGCCAGCAGCATGACAGATAGCAATCAGCCCCAGCATTTT.

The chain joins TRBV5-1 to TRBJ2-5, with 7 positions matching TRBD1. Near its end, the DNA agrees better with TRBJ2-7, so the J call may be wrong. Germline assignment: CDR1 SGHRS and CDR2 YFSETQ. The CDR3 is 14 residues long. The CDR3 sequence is CASSLGAGGYEQYF. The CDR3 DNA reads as TGCGCCAGCAGCTTGGGCGCAGGGGGCTACGAGCAGTACTTC.

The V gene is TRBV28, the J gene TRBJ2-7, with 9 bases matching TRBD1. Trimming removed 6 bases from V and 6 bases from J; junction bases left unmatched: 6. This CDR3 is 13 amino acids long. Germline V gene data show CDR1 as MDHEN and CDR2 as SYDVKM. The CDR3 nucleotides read TGTGCCAGCAGGATCACAGGGGGCGGCGAGCAGTACTTC. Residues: CASRITGGGEQYF.

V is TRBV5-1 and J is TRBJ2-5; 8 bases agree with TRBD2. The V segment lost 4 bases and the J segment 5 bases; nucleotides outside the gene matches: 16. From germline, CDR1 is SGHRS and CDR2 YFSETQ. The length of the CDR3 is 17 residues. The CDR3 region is CASSTMTSVTSGETQYF. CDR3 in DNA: TGCGCCAGCAGCACGATGACTAGCGTGACCTCAGGGGAGACCCAGTACTTC.

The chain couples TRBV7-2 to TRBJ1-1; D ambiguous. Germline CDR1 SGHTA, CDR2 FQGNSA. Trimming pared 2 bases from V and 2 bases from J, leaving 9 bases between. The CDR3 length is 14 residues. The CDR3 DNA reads TGTGCCAGCAGCTTATTCTCTATAAACACTGAAGCTTTCTTT. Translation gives CASSLFSINTEAFF.